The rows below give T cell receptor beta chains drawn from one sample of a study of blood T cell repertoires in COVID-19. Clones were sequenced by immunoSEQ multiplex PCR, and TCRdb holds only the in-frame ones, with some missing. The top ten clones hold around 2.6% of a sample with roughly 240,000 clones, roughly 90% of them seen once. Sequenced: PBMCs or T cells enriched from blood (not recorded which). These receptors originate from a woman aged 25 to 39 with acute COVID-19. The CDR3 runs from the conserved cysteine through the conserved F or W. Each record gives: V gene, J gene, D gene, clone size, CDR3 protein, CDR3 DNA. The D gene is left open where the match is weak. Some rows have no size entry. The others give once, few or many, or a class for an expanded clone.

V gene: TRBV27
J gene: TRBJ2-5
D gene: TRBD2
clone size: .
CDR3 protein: CASSLSSGGAGGEETQYF
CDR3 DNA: TGTGCCAGCAGTTTATCTAGCGGGGGGGCCGGTGGGGAAGAGACCCAGTACTTC

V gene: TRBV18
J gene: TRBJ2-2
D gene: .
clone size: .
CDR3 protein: CASSPREPTYTGELFF
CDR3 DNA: TGTGCCAGCTCACCACGCGAACCAACCTACACCGGGGAGCTGTTTTTT

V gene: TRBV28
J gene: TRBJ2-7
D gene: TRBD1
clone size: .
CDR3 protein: CASSLDRGYEQYF
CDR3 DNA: TGTGCCAGCAGTTTGGACAGGGGATACGAGCAGTACTTC

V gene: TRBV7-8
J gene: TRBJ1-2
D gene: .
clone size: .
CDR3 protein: CASSLYTGDGYTF
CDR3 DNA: TGTGCCAGCAGCTTGTACACAGGCGATGGCTACACCTTC

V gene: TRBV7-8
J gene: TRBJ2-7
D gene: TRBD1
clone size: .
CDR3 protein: CASSPRDRAYEQYF
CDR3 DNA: TGTGCCAGCAGCCCCCGGGACAGAGCCTACGAGCAGTACTTC

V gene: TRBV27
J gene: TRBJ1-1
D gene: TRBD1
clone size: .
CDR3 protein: CASSLKPRARQGKDEAFF
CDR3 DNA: TGTGCCAGCAGTTTAAAGCCGCGGGCCCGACAGGGAAAAGATGAAGCTTTCTTT

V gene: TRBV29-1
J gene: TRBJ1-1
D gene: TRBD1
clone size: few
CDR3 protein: CSAPGQVNTEAFF
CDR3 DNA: TGCAGCGCACCGGGACAGGTGAACACTGAAGCTTTCTTT

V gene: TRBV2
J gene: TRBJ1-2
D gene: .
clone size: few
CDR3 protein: CASTGYGYTF
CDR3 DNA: TGTGCCAGCACAGGGTATGGCTACACCTTC

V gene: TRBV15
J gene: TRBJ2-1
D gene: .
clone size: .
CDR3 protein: CATSRDPAGDSSYNEQFF
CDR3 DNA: TGTGCCACCAGCAGAGATCCGGCAGGGGATAGCTCCTACAATGAGCAGTTCTTC

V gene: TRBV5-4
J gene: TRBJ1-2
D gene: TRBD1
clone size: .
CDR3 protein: CASSLRTGGRYGYTF
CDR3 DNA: TGTGCCAGCAGCTTACGTACAGGGGGTCGCTATGGCTACACCTTC

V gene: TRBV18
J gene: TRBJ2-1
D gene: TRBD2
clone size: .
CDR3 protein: CASSPLPDSGGYNEQFF
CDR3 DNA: TGTGCCAGCTCACCACTTCCTGATAGCGGGGGCTACAATGAGCAGTTCTTC

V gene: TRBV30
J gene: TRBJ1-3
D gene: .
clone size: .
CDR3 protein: CAWSLNLLRTIYF
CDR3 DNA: TGTGCCTGGAGTCTCAACCTTCTCAGAACCATATATTTT

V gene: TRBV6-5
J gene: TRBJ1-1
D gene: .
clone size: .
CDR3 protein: CAGIRARGMNTEAFF
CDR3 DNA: TGTGCCGGCATTCGGGCCCGCGGGATGAACACTGAAGCTTTCTTT

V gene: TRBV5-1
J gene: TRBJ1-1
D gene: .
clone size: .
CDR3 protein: CASTWGDEAFF
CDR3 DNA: TGCGCCAGCACCTGGGGGGATGAAGCTTTCTTT

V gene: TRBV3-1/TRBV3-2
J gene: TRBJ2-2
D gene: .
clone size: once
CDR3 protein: CASSQEGGAGGTGELFF
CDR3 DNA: TGTGCCAGCAGCCAAGAAGGGGGAGCTGGAGGCACCGGGGAGCTGTTTTTT

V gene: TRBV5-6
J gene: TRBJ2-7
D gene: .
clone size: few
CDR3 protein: CASSPGWNNEQYF
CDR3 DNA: TGTGCCAGCAGCCCAGGGTGGAACAACGAGCAGTACTTC

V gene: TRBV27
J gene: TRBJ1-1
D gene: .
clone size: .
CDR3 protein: CASGAESSLNTEAFF
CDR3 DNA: TGTGCCAGCGGAGCGGAGTCCAGTTTGAACACTGAAGCTTTCTTT

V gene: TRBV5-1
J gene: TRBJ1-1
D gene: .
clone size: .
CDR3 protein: CASSLEAGVGYTEAFF
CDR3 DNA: TGCGCCAGCAGCTTGGAGGCAGGGGTAGGGTACACTGAAGCTTTCTTT

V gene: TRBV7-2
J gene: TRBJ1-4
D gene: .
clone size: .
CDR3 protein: CASSLAGGDAEKLFF
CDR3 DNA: TGTGCCAGCAGCTTAGCTGGGGGCGATGCTGAAAAACTGTTTTTT

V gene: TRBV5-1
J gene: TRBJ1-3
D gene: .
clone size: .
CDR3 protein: CASSSGPRNTIYF
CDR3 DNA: TGCGCCAGCAGCTCTGGGCCCCGAAACACCATATATTTT

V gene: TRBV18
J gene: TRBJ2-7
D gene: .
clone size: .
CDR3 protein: CASSPPGRGRSYEQYF
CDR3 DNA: TGTGCCAGCTCACCACCGGGCAGGGGAAGGTCCTACGAGCAGTACTTC

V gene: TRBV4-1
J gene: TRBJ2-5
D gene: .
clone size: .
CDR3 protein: CASSLLDLQETQYF
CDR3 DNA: TGCGCCAGCAGCCTCCTGGACTTGCAAGAGACCCAGTACTTC

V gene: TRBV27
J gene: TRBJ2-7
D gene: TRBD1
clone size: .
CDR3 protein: CARRQGPYEQYF
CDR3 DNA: TGTGCCAGAAGACAGGGGCCTTACGAGCAGTACTTC

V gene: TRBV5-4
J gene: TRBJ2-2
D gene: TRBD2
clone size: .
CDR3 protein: CASSSLGGGIGELFF
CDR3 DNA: TGTGCCAGCAGCTCCTTGGGCGGGGGAATCGGGGAGCTGTTTTTT

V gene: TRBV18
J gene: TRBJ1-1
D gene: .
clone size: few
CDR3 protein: CASSQQGQNTEAFF
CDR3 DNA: TGTGCCAGCTCACAACAGGGACAGAACACTGAAGCTTTCTTT

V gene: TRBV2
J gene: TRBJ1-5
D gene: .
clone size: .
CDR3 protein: CASSEGRSNQPQHF
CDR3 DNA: TGTGCCAGCAGTGAAGGGCGGAGCAATCAGCCCCAGCATTTT

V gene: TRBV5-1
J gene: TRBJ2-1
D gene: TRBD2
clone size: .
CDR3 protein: CASSSYGLAASYNEQFF
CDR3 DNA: TGCGCCAGCAGCTCCTACGGACTAGCGGCTTCCTACAATGAGCAGTTCTTC

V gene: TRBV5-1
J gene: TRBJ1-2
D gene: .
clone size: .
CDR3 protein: CASSFGGGQDGYTF
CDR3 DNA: TGCGCCAGCAGCTTTGGCGGGGGGCAGGATGGCTACACCTTC